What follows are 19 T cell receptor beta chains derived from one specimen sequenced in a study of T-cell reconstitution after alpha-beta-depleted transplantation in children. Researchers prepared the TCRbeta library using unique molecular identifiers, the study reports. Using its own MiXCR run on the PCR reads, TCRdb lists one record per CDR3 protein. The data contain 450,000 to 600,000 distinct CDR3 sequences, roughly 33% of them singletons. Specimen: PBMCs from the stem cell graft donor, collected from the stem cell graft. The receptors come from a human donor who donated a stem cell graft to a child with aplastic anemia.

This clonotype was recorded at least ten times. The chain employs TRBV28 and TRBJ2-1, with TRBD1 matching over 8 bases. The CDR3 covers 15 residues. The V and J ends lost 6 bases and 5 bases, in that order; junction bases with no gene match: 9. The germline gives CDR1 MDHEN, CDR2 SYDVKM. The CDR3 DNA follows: TGTGCCAGCAGCCCTGACAGGGGACGAAACAATGAGCAGTTCTTC. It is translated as CASSPDRGRNNEQFF.

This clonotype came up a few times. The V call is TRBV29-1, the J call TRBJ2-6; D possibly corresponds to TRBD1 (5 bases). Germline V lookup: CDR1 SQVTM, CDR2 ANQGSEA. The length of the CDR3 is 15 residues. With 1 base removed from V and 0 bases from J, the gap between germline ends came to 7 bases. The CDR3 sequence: CSVEGQGSGANVLTF. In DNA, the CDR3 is TGCAGCGTTGAAGGGCAGGGCTCTGGGGCCAACGTCCTGACTTTC.

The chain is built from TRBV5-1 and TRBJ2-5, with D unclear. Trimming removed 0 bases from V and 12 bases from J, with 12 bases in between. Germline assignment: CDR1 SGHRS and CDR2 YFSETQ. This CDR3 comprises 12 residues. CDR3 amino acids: CASSLDGFSKYF. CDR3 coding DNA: TGCGCCAGCAGCTTGGATGGCTTCTCCAAGTACTTC.

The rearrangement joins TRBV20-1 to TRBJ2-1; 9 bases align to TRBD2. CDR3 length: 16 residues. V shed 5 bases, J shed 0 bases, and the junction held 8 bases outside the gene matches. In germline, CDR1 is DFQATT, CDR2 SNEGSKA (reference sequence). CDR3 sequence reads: CSALSFSGSSYNEQFF. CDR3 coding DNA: TGCAGTGCTCTCAGCTTTAGCGGGAGCTCCTACAATGAGCAGTTCTTC.

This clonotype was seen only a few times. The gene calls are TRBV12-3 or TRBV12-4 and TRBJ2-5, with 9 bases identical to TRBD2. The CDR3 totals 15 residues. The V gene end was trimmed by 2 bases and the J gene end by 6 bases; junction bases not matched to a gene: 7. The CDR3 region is CASSLPAGGWKTQYF. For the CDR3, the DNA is TGTGCCAGCAGTTTACCAGCGGGAGGATGGAAGACCCAGTACTTC.

The CDR3 nucleotides are TGCAGTGCTAGCTACGGGGGATATAGCAATCAGCCCCAGCATTTT. Amino acids: CSASYGGYSNQPQHF. This chain uses TRBV20-1 with TRBJ1-5; D perhaps matches TRBD1 (5 bases). V lost 3 bases, J lost 0 bases, and 12 bases lay in between. CDR1 and CDR2 from the germline V gene are DFQATT and SNEGSKA (reference sequence). The CDR3 runs 15 residues.

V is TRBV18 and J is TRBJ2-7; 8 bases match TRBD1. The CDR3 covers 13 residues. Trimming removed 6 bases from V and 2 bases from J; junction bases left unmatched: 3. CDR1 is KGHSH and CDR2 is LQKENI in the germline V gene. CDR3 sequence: CASSRTGPYEQYV. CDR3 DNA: TGTGCCAGCTCCCGGACAGGGCCCTACGAGCAGTACGTC.

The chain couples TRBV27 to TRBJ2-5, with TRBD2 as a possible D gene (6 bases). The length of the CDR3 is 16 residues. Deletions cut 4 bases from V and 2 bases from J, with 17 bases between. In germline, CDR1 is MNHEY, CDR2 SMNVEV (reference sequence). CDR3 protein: CASSSFGSPSQETQYF. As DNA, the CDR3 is TGTGCCAGCAGTTCCTTCGGGAGCCCTTCACAAGAGACCCAGTACTTC.

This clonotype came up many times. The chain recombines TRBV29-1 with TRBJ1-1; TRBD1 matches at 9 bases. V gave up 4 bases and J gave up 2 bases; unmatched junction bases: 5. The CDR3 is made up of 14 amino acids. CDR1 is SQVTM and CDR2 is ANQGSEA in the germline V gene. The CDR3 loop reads CSVVDRGRNTEAFF. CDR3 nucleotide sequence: TGCAGCGTTGTGGACAGGGGACGAAACACTGAAGCTTTCTTT.

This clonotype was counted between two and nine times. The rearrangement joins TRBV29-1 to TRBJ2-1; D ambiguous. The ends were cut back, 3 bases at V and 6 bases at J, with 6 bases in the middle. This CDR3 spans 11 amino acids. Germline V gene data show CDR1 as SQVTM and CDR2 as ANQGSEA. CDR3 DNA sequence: TGCAGCGTTGACTACCGCAATGAGCAGTTCTTC. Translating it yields CSVDYRNEQFF.

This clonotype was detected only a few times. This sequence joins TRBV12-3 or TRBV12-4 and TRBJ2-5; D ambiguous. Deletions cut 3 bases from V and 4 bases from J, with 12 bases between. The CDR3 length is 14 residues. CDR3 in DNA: TGTGCCAGCAGTTTGCCGCCTAGTCGAGAGACCCAGTACTTC. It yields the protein CASSLPPSRETQYF.

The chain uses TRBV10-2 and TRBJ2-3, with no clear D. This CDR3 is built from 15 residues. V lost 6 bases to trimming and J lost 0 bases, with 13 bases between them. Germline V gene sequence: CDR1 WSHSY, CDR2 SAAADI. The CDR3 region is CASSYGQASTDTQYF. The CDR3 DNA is TGCGCCAGCAGCTACGGGCAGGCCAGCACAGATACGCAGTATTTT.

CDR3 sequence (DNA): TGCAGTGCTCGAAGGTTAAATAGCGATAGCACAGATACGCAGTATTTT. The encoded protein is CSARRLNSDSTDTQYF. This chain joins TRBV20-1 and TRBJ2-3, with a weak D call TRBD2 (5 bases). The V and J ends lost 5 bases and 0 bases respectively, with 18 bases between them. From germline, CDR1 is DFQATT and CDR2 SNEGSKA (reference sequence). The CDR3 is 16 amino acids.

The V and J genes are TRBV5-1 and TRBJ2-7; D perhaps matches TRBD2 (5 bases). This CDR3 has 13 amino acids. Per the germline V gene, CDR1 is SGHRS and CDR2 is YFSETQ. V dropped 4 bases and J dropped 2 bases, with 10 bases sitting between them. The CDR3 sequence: CASSKGLTYEQYF. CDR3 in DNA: TGCGCCAGCAGCAAAGGACTCACCTACGAGCAGTACTTC.

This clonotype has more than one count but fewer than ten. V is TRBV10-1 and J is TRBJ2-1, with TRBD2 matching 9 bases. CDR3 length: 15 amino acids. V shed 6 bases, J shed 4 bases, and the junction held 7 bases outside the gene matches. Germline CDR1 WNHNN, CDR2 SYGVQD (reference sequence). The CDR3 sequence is CASSAGGPGYNEQFF. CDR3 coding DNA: TGCGCCAGCAGCGCGGGAGGGCCGGGTTACAATGAGCAGTTCTTC.

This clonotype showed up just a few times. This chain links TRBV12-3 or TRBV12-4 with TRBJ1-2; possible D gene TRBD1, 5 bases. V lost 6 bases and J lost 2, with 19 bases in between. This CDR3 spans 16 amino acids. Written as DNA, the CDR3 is TGTGCCAGCAGCCTAGGGAGAGGGGCAGGAAACTATGGCTACACCTTC. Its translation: CASSLGRGAGNYGYTF.

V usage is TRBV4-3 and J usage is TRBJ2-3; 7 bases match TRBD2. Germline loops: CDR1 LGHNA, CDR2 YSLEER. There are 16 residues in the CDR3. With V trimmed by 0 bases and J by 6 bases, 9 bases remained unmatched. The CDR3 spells CASSQDWREIPDTQYF. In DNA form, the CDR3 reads TGCGCCAGCAGCCAAGATTGGCGGGAGATCCCCGATACGCAGTATTTT.

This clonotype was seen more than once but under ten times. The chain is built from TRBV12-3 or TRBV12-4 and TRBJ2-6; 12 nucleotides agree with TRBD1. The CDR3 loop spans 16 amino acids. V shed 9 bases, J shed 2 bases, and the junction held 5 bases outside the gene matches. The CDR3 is CASEGQGAAGANVLTF. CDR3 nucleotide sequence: TGTGCCAGTGAGGGACAGGGGGCGGCTGGGGCCAACGTCCTGACTTTC.

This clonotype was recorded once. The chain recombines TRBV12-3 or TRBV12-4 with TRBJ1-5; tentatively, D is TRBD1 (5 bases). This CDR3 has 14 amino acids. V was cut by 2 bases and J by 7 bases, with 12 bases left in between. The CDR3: CASSLTLGGQPQHF. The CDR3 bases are TGTGCCAGCAGTTTAACTCTGGGGGGGCAGCCCCAGCATTTT.